Shown below are 23 T cell receptor beta chains from a single sample sequenced in a study of Ad26.COV2.S vaccination and SARS-CoV-2 variants. The treatment here: some 20 received Ad26.COV2.S at low or high dose, single or two shots; about 5 received placebo; per-sample allocation not given. It was on day 63 after the first vaccine or placebo injection that samples were taken. Here immunoSEQ multiplex PCR was the method, and the copy in TCRdb shows in-frame clones only, minus some. The data show around 270,000 clones, approximately 88% seen once. The sequenced sample was peripheral blood, obtained in a trial of Ad26.COV2.S vaccine versus placebo. These receptors were obtained from a person between 18 and 59 years old who received the Ad26.COV2.S COVID-19 vaccine or a placebo.

This rearrangement joins TRBV10-2 to TRBJ2-5, with TRBD2 matching over 8 bases. Germline V CDR1 and CDR2: WSHSY, SAAADI. The CDR3 extends over 15 amino acids. Germline trimming cut 4 bases from V and 2 bases from J; bases unmatched to any gene: 6. In nucleotides, the CDR3 is TGCGCCAGCAGTGCCGGGAGGGCCGTTCAAGAGACCCAGTACTTC. This codes for CASSAGRAVQETQYF.

The CDR3 nucleotides read TGTGCCAGCAGCAAAGCGAAGACTAGCGGGAGATGCTTTGTCGGGGAGCTGTTTTTT. As protein: CASSKAKTSGRCFVGELFF. The genes are TRBV21-1 and TRBJ2-2; no check of the table's D call, TRBD2, against the DNA was made. TRBV21-1 is a documented pseudogene. This CDR3 has 19 residues.

The rearrangement uses TRBV12-5 and TRBJ1-1; D ambiguous. The germline V and J ends were trimmed by 1 base and 4 bases, with 13 bases remaining between them. The germline V gene encodes CDR1 LGHNT and CDR2 FRNRAP. The CDR3 has 15 residues. CDR3 amino acids: CASGLGSRVVTEAFF. CDR3 bases: TGTGCTAGTGGTTTGGGGTCGCGGGTAGTCACTGAAGCTTTCTTT.

The chain carries TRBV6-2 or TRBV6-3 and TRBJ2-7, with D possibly TRBD1 on 5 matching bases. The CDR3 sequence is 16 residues long. The V end lost 4 bases, the J end lost 3 bases, and 19 bases lay between the germline ends. From germline, CDR1 is MNHEY and CDR2 SVGEGT. CDR3 nucleotide sequence: TGTGCCAGCAGTTCCGGCCTCGGTACAGGAGTCTACGAGCAGTACTTC. Translated, it gives CASSSGLGTGVYEQYF.

The rearrangement links TRBV27 to TRBJ1-6; D not resolved. Germline V gene sequence: CDR1 MNHEY, CDR2 SMNVEV (reference sequence). The V end lost 2 bases, the J end lost 9 bases, and 5 bases lay between the germline ends. This CDR3 has 12 residues. CDR3 DNA sequence: TGTGCCAGCAGTTTAAGGTCTTCACCCCTCCACTTT. Its protein product is CASSLRSSPLHF.

The J gene is TRBJ2-7, the V gene TRBV6-2 or TRBV6-3; D unclear. Germline loops: CDR1 MNHEY, CDR2 SVGEGT. V was shortened by 2 bases and J by 2 bases, with 4 bases between the two germline ends. The CDR3 contains 12 residues. The CDR3 DNA reads TGTGCCAGCAGTTACCTCCCCTACGAGCAGTACTTC. Protein: CASSYLPYEQYF.

The V and J genes are TRBV5-1 and TRBJ1-1, with 10 bases that match TRBD1. Germline V CDR1 and CDR2: SGHRS, YFSETQ. The CDR3 runs to 16 residues. The V gene end was trimmed by 0 bases and the J gene end by 4 bases; junction bases not matched to a gene: 6. Here the CDR3 DNA reads TGCGCCAGCAGCTTGGGACAGGGGGCCCCAGGCACTGAAGCTTTCTTT. Protein sequence: CASSLGQGAPGTEAFF.

V is TRBV6-2 or TRBV6-3 and J is TRBJ2-1; 10 nucleotides align to TRBD2. V gave up 3 bases and J gave up 3 bases; unmatched junction bases: 8. The CDR3 runs to 17 residues. CDR1 is MNHEY and CDR2 is SVGEGT in the germline V gene. This CDR3 reads CASSYVAGGALYNEQFF. CDR3 DNA sequence: TGTGCCAGCAGTTATGTAGCGGGAGGAGCCCTCTACAATGAGCAGTTCTTC.

The CDR3 reads CAGLTGFPGEQYV. The CDR3 DNA reads as TGTGCCGGCTTAACCGGGTTCCCCGGCGAGCAGTACGTC. This chain uses TRBV2 with TRBJ2-7; no clear D. CDR3 length: 13 amino acids. V was shortened by 11 bases and J by 6 bases, with 20 bases between the two germline ends. Germline-derived CDR1 and CDR2 are SNHLY and FYNNEI.

The chain recombines TRBV18 with TRBJ2-4; 10 nucleotides match TRBD1. CDR1 and CDR2 from the germline V gene are KGHSH and LQKENI. This CDR3 is 15 amino acids long. Trimming took 6 bases from V and 6 from J; bases not matched to a gene: 8. The CDR3 sequence: CASSQTGGLGNIQYF. The CDR3 DNA is TGTGCCAGCTCGCAGACAGGGGGCTTGGGAAACATTCAGTACTTC.

The chain employs TRBV24-1 and TRBJ2-1; D unclear. V lost 0 bases and J lost 8, with 10 bases in between. Germline CDR1 and CDR2: KGHDR and SFDVKD. This CDR3 contains 14 residues. The CDR3 DNA sequence: TGTGCCACCAGTGATTTGAGGGCAGCCCATGAGCAGTTCTTC. Amino acid sequence: CATSDLRAAHEQFF.

The gene calls are TRBV5-4 and TRBJ2-7, with D perhaps being TRBD1 or TRBD2 (5 bases each). V was trimmed by 0 bases and J by 5 bases, leaving 12 bases between them. From germline, CDR1 is SGHNT and CDR2 YYREEE (reference sequence). The length of the CDR3 is 14 residues. The CDR3 DNA reads TGTGCCAGCAGCTTGGAGAGGGGTAGGGACGAGCAGTACTTC. Encoded protein: CASSLERGRDEQYF.

This chain uses TRBV18 with TRBJ2-3, with D maybe TRBD1 (5 bases). CDR3 length: 18 amino acids. Germline V gene lookup returns CDR1 KGHSH and CDR2 LQKENI. V was trimmed by 2 bases and J by 0 bases, leaving 18 bases between them. CDR3: CASSPATVLPTSTDTQYF. Here the CDR3 DNA reads TGTGCCAGCTCACCAGCGACAGTCCTACCGACTAGCACAGATACGCAGTATTTT.

The chain combines TRBV7-9 with TRBJ1-4; D not certain. Trimming removed 5 bases from V and 4 bases from J, with 14 bases in between. CDR1 is SEHNR and CDR2 is FQNEAQ in the germline V gene (reference sequence). This CDR3 region has 15 residues. Here the CDR3 reads CASSKSWGDNEKLFF. The CDR3 nucleotides are TGTGCCAGCAGCAAGAGCTGGGGAGATAATGAAAAACTGTTTTTT.

The chain recombines TRBV18 with TRBJ1-1; maybe TRBD1 (5 bases). The CDR3 is 14 amino acids. Germline V CDR1 and CDR2: KGHSH, LQKENI. The ends were cut back, 8 bases at V and 3 bases at J, with 16 bases in the middle. The CDR3, as DNA: TGTGCCAGCCGGGACTCCGGAGGGGACACTGAAGCTTTCTTT. As protein: CASRDSGGDTEAFF. The full variable domain, rest sourced from reference TRBV18 and TRBJ1-1, is NAGVMQNPRHLVRRRGQEARLRCSPMKGHSHVYWYRQLPEEGLKFMVYLQKENIIDESGMPKERFSAEFPKEGPSILRIQQVVRGDSAAYFCASRDSGGDTEAFFGQGTRLTVV.

The chain links TRBV4-1 to TRBJ1-2, with 7 bases lining up with TRBD1. The CDR3 covers 15 residues. Losses at the gene ends were 1 base for V and 4 bases for J; bases not matched to a gene: 6. Germline V gene sequence: CDR1 MGHRA, CDR2 YSYEKL. The chain's CDR3 is CASSQGQGWSYGYTF. CDR3 nucleotides: TGCGCCAGCAGCCAAGGACAGGGTTGGAGCTATGGCTACACCTTC.

This rearrangement joins TRBV20-1 to TRBJ2-3; D gene unclear. Germline V gene lookup returns CDR1 DFQATT and CDR2 SNEGSKA (reference sequence). The CDR3 contains 11 residues. Trimming cost V 6 bases and J 5 bases, with 9 bases left between them. CDR3 amino acids: CSALREDTQYF. CDR3 nucleotides: TGCAGTGCCCTACGAGAAGATACGCAGTATTTT.

This chain joins TRBV6-6 and TRBJ2-5; the D call may be TRBD1 or TRBD2 (5 bases each). Looked up from germline, CDR1 is MNHNY and CDR2 is SVGAGI (reference sequence). The CDR3 extends over 16 amino acids. V dropped 5 bases and J dropped 1 base, with 17 bases sitting between them. CDR3 in DNA: TGTGCCAGCAGTCCTCGGGACGTCCTGGCCCAAGAGACCCAGTACTTC. It is translated as CASSPRDVLAQETQYF.

This CDR3 reads CASSASVTSYEQYF. The CDR3 coding sequence is TGTGCCAGCAGCGCTAGCGTCACCTCCTACGAGCAGTACTTC. This chain connects TRBV6-4 to TRBJ2-7, with a tentative D call TRBD2 (6 bases). V lost 6 bases and J 0 bases, leaving 12 bases between the germline ends. CDR1 MRHNA and CDR2 SNTAGT come from the germline V gene. The CDR3 is 14 residues long.

The chain joins TRBV2 to TRBJ2-3; D is ambiguous. The CDR3 spans 10 residues. Germline V gene data show CDR1 as SNHLY and CDR2 as FYNNEI. Trimming pared 7 bases from V and 9 bases from J, leaving 8 bases between. CDR3 amino acids: CASKQPTQYF. DNA for the CDR3: TGTGCCAGCAAGCAGCCAACGCAGTATTTT.

This clone is a singleton in its sample. The V gene is TRBV7-2, the J gene TRBJ1-6; D is unresolved. V shed 2 bases and J shed 10 bases, with 15 bases lying between them. From germline, CDR1 is SGHTA and CDR2 FQGNSA. CDR3 length: 15 residues. The DNA for the CDR3 is TGTGCCAGCAGCTTAAGCCCACAGAGGCAATCACCCCTCCACTTT. This encodes CASSLSPQRQSPLHF.

V and J are TRBV4-3 and TRBJ1-2; D is ambiguous. CDR1 and CDR2 (germline): LGHNA, YSLEER. Trimming pared 3 bases from V and 4 bases from J, leaving 9 bases between. The CDR3 sequence is 13 residues long. In DNA, the CDR3 is TGCGCCAGCAGCCAGGAGATCCGCTATGGCTACACCTTC. The encoded protein is CASSQEIRYGYTF.

The gene calls are TRBV6-2 or TRBV6-3 and TRBJ2-5, with D possibly being TRBD2 (5 bases). Germline V gene sequence: CDR1 MNHEY, CDR2 SVGEGT. CDR3 length equals 14 residues. V dropped 6 bases and J dropped 1 base, with 12 bases sitting between them. The CDR3 sequence is CASSLGLIQETQYF. Here the CDR3 DNA reads TGTGCCAGCAGCCTCGGACTGATCCAAGAGACCCAGTACTTC.